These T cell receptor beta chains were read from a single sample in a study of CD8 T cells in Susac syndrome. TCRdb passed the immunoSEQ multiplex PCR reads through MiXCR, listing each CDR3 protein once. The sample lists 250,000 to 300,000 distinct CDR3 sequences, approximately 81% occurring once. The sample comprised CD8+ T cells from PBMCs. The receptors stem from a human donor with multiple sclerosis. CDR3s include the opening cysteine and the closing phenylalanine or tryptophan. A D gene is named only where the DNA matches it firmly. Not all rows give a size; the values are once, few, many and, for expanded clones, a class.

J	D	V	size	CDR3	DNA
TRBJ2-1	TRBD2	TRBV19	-	CASSISSGGSNEQFF	TGTGCCAGTAGTATCTCTAGCGGGGGATCCAATGAGCAGTTCTTC
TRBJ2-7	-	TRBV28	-	CASGAPDSYEQYF	TGTGCCAGTGGGGCGCCGGACTCCTACGAGCAGTACTTC
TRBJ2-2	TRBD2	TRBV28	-	CASSLAGGVTGELFF	TGTGCCAGCAGTTTAGCGGGAGGGGTCACCGGGGAGCTGTTTTTT
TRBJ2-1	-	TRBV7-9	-	CASGGPYNEQFF	TGTGCCAGCGGCGGACCCTACAATGAGCAGTTCTTC
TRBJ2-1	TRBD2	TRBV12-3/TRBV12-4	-	CASSGLADYNEQFF	TGTGCCAGCAGTGGACTAGCGGATTACAATGAGCAGTTCTTC
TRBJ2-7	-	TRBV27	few	CASSSRGTGFYEQYF	TGTGCCAGCAGTTCTCGGGGGACTGGGTTCTACGAGCAGTACTTC
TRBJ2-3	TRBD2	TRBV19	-	CATTSGRRNTDTQYF	TGTGCCACAACTAGCGGGAGGAGGAACACAGATACGCAGTATTTT
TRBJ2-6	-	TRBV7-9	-	CAASRGGGANVLTF	TGTGCCGCCTCGAGGGGGGGCGGGGCCAACGTCCTGACTTTC
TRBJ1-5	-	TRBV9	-	CASSVNGNSNQPQHF	TGTGCCAGCAGCGTTAACGGAAATAGCAATCAGCCCCAGCATTTT
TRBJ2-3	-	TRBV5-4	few	CASSWTEDTQYF	TGTGCCAGCAGCTGGACGGAAGATACGCAGTATTTT
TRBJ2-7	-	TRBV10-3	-	CATNRVSGDEQYF	TGTGCCACCAACAGGGTCTCGGGAGACGAGCAGTACTTC
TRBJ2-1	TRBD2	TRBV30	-	CAWLKREGHEQFF	TGTGCCTGGCTGAAGCGGGAGGGGCATGAGCAGTTCTTC
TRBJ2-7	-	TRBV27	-	CASSFTPTYEQYF	TGTGCCAGCAGTTTCACACCTACCTACGAGCAGTACTTC
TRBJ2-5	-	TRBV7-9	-	CASRDGETQYF	TGTGCCAGCCGGGACGGAGAGACCCAGTACTTC
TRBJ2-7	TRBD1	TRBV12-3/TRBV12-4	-	CASSWGLRDRGYEQYF	TGTGCCAGCAGCTGGGGACTCCGGGACAGGGGTTACGAGCAGTACTTC